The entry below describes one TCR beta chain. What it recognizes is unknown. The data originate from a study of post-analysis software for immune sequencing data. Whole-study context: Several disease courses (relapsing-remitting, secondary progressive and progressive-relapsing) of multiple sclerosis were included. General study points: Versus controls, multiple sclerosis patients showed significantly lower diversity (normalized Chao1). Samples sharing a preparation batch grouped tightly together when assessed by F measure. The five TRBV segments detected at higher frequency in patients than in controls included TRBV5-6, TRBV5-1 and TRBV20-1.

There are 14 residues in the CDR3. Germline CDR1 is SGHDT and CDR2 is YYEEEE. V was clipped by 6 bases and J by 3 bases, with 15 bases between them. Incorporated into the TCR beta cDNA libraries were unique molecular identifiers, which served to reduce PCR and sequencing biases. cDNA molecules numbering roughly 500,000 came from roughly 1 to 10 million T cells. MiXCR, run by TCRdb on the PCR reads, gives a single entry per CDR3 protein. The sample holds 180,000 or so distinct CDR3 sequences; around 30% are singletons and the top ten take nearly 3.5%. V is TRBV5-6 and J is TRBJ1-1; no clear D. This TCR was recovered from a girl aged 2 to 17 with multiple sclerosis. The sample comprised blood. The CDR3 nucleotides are TGTGCCAGCACCCTGATGGAGGCCTACACTGAAGCTTTCTTT. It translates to CASTLMEAYTEAFF.